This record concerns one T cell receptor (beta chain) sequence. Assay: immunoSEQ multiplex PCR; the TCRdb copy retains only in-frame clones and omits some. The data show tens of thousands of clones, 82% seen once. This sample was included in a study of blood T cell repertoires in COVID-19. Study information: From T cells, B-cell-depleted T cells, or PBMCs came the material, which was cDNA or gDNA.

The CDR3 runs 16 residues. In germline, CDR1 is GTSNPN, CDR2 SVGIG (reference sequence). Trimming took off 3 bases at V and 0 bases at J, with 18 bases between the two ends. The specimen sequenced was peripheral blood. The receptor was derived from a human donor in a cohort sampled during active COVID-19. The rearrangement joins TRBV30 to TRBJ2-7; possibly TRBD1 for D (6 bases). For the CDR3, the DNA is TGTGCCTGGAGCCCAGCCCGGACAGCGATCTCCTACGAGCAGTACTTC. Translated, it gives CAWSPARTAISYEQYF.